The 31 T cell receptor beta chains reported below all come from one sample, sequenced in a study of shared clonotypes between healthy human individuals. The protocol was immunoSEQ multiplex PCR, while the TCRdb copy is restricted to in-frame clones and leaves out a portion. The table has about 490,000 clones, 76% seen once; the top ten hold 13%. Sequenced input: PBMCs. Receptor source: a woman aged 40 to 49 in good health. Some clones in this sample may be carry-over from other donors' samples.

The chain is built from TRBV19 and TRBJ2-3; D perhaps matches TRBD1 (6 bases). Germline V gene lookup returns CDR1 LNHDA and CDR2 SQIVND (reference sequence). V shed 4 bases and J shed 5 bases, with 10 bases lying between them. This CDR3 contains 13 residues. CDR3 sequence (DNA): TGTGCCAGTAGTACCACAGGGTTAGATACGCAGTATTTT. Translation: CASSTTGLDTQYF.

In its sample, this clone was seen many times. The genes are TRBV5-1 and TRBJ2-1; 7 bases line up with TRBD2. Losses at the gene ends were 4 bases for V and 9 bases for J; bases not matched to a gene: 7. Germline CDR1 reads SGHRS; CDR2 reads YFSETQ. CDR3 length equals 13 residues. CDR3 loop: CASSPRVAGEQFF. CDR3 DNA: TGCGCCAGCAGCCCGCGAGTAGCGGGTGAGCAGTTCTTC. Full variable domain (rest looked up from reference TRBV5-1 and TRBJ2-1): KAGVTQTPRYLIKTRGQQVTLSCSPISGHRSVSWYQQTPGQGLQFLFEYFSETQRNKGNFPGRFSGRQFSNSRSEMNVSTLELGDSALYLCASSPRVAGEQFFGPGTRLTVL.

V is TRBV5-3 and J is TRBJ2-2; the match to TRBD2 covers 12 bases. TRBV5-3 carries the ORF label, with uncertain function. The V gene end was trimmed by 5 bases and the J gene end by 2 bases; junction bases not matched to a gene: 10. The CDR3 is made up of 18 amino acids. In DNA form, the CDR3 reads TGTGCCAGAAGTCTAAGGACTAGCGGGAACTTAAACACCGGGGAGCTGTTTTTT. It specifies CARSLRTSGNLNTGELFF.

The chain has TRBV7-6 and TRBJ2-5; D may be TRBD2 (6 bases). The CDR3 is 14 amino acids. Per germline, CDR1 SGHVS and CDR2 FNYEAQ. Trimming pared 4 bases from V and 1 base from J, leaving 10 bases between. For the CDR3, the DNA is TGTGCCAGCAGCTCCCTTAGCGGCCAAGAGACCCAGTACTTC. Amino acids: CASSSLSGQETQYF.

The chain employs TRBV27 and TRBJ1-5, with D perhaps matching TRBD1 (6 bases). This CDR3 is built from 15 residues. The V end lost 5 bases, the J end lost 1 base, and 12 bases lay between the germline ends. Germline V lookup: CDR1 MNHEY, CDR2 SMNVEV (reference sequence). The CDR3, as DNA: TGTGCCAGCAGTGCACAGGGTCAGAGCAATCAGCCCCAGCATTTT. It yields the protein CASSAQGQSNQPQHF.

The table lists this clone with a count of one. The chain combines TRBV6-4 with TRBJ1-2; 7 nucleotides line up with TRBD1. The germline gives CDR1 MRHNA, CDR2 SNTAGT. The CDR3 length is 13 residues. Trimming cost V 3 bases and J 8 bases; bases outside gene matches: 6. CDR3 amino acids: CASSDETGRGYTF. As DNA, the CDR3 is TGTGCCAGCAGTGATGAGACAGGGAGAGGCTACACCTTC.

The CDR3 is CASSLDPRGYEQYF. CDR3 in DNA: TGTGCCAGCAGCTTAGATCCGCGGGGGTACGAGCAGTACTTC. The chain employs TRBV11-2 and TRBJ2-7, with TRBD2 matching 7 bases. After removal of 0 bases from V and 4 bases from J, the junction contained 3 bases not matched to a gene. The CDR3 totals 14 residues. Germline CDR1 reads SGHAT; CDR2 reads FQNNGV.

This clone came up a few times. The chain has TRBV2 and TRBJ2-5; no clear D. The J call may be faulty, since TRBJ2-7 better matches the DNA end. Germline assignment: CDR1 SNHLY and CDR2 FYNNEI. The CDR3 covers 12 residues. This CDR3 is CASSDVGIEQYF. The CDR3 coding sequence is TGTGCCAGCAGTGATGTGGGGATCGAGCAGTACTTC.

The V gene is TRBV30, the J gene TRBJ2-5; 8 bases align to TRBD2. The last part of the DNA fits TRBJ2-7 better; the J call may be wrong. The CDR3 runs 16 residues. Germline V gives CDR1 GTSNPN, CDR2 SVGIG (reference sequence). CDR3 residues: CAWSPFLAGGPYEQYF. CDR3 DNA: TGTGCCTGGAGCCCATTTTTGGCGGGAGGTCCCTACGAGCAGTACTTC.

The chain joins TRBV2 to TRBJ2-5; D remains unclear. CDR3 size: 12 residues. From germline, CDR1 is SNHLY and CDR2 FYNNEI. Trimming took 7 bases from V and 5 from J, leaving 11 bases between them. The CDR3 spells CASKWGSETQYF. CDR3 coding DNA: TGTGCCAGCAAGTGGGGATCGGAGACCCAGTACTTC.

This sequence joins TRBV7-8 and TRBJ2-2; 12 positions match TRBD2. The V segment lost 4 bases and the J segment 7 bases; nucleotides outside the gene matches: 7. The CDR3 has 16 residues. The V gene's germline CDR1 is SGHVS and CDR2 FQNEAQ. CDR3 sequence reads: CASSSAASGRVGELFF. The CDR3 DNA sequence: TGTGCCAGCAGCTCAGCCGCTAGCGGGAGGGTCGGGGAGCTGTTTTTT.

The rearrangement uses TRBV4-3 and TRBJ2-7, with D maybe TRBD1 (5 bases). The CDR3 loop spans 17 amino acids. From germline, CDR1 is LGHNA and CDR2 YSLEER. Trimming stripped 0 bases from V and 5 bases from J, with 20 bases between. The CDR3 coding sequence is TGCGCCAGCAGCCAAGACCCAGGGCCCATCAAGTATGACGAGCAGTACTTC. It translates to CASSQDPGPIKYDEQYF.

This chain links TRBV28 with TRBJ1-5; perhaps TRBD1 as D (6 bases). Germline V lookup: CDR1 MDHEN, CDR2 SYDVKM. Trimming removed 6 bases at V and 7 bases at J, with 22 bases between. CDR3 size: 16 residues. The CDR3 protein is CASSPWEGGFRQPQHF. CDR3 DNA: TGTGCCAGCAGCCCCTGGGAGGGGGGGTTTAGGCAGCCCCAGCATTTT.

The J gene is TRBJ2-7, the V gene TRBV27; D is possibly TRBD2 (5 bases). Germline CDR1 is MNHEY and CDR2 is SMNVEV (reference sequence). V was trimmed by 6 bases and J by 6 bases, leaving 18 bases between them. This CDR3 has 14 amino acids. The CDR3 DNA is TGTGCCAGCAGAAACTCCGGGAACCCGATCGAGCAGTACTTC. Translating it yields CASRNSGNPIEQYF.

V usage is TRBV5-6 and J usage is TRBJ2-5; weak D call: TRBD2 (6 bases). Germline V gene data show CDR1 as SGHDT and CDR2 as YYEEEE. This CDR3 has 14 amino acids. V was clipped by 2 bases and J by 14 bases, with 22 bases between them. Written as DNA, the CDR3 is TGTGCCAGCAGCTTAGGGAGGACGGTCCCTCCCTATTACTTC. This sequence encodes CASSLGRTVPPYYF.

This clone has just a few counts. The junction does not match germline at one end; this may be a read error. The rearrangement uses TRBV7-7 and TRBJ2-7, with TRBD1 matching 8 bases. Germline CDR1 is SSHAT and CDR2 is FNYEAQ (reference sequence). The CDR3 runs to 13 residues. The CDR3: CASSQDRADEQYF. CDR3 nucleotides: TGTGCTAGCAGCCAGGACAGGGCCGACGAGCAGTACTTC.

On this clone: A read error likely explains this, since a far larger clone differs by one base. The chain employs TRBV28 and TRBJ2-7, with 9 bases that match TRBD1. Germline V gene data show CDR1 as MDHEN and CDR2 as SYDVKM. V lost 1 base and J lost 6; bases outside the gene matches: 10. The CDR3 consists of 16 residues. CDR3: CASSLSWTGVLREQYF. The CDR3 region has the DNA TGTGCCAGCAGTTTATCGTGGACAGGGGTACTTCGCGAGCAGTACTTC.

Details on this clone: A read error may produce the germline difference seen at one junction end. The chain couples TRBV4-1 to TRBJ2-1; 8 bases fit TRBD1. Germline CDR1 reads MGHRA; CDR2 reads YSYEKL. The CDR3 totals 15 residues. DNA for the CDR3: TGCGCCAGCAGTCAAGACAGGGGCGGTAGCAATGAGCAGTTCTTC. It codes for CASSQDRGGSNEQFF.

The rearrangement joins TRBV10-3 to TRBJ2-6; 8 nucleotides line up with TRBD1. The junction had 5 bases not matched to a gene; V was cut back by 2 bases and J by 2 bases. The V gene's germline CDR1 is ENHRY and CDR2 SYGVKD. This CDR3 contains 17 residues. The CDR3 protein is CAISERQGAAGANVLTF. CDR3 nucleotide sequence: TGTGCCATCAGTGAGAGGCAGGGGGCTGCTGGGGCCAACGTCCTGACTTTC.

The J gene is TRBJ1-5, the V gene TRBV5-5; D uncertain. Trimming took 4 bases from V and 0 from J, leaving 8 bases between them. The germline CDR1 and CDR2 sequences are SGHKS and YYEKEE (reference sequence). The CDR3 spans 14 residues. CDR3 nucleotides: TGTGCCAGCAGCCCCTTTGGTAGCAATCAGCCCCAGCATTTT. Residues: CASSPFGSNQPQHF.

As concerns this clone: Other DNA sequences in the same sample also yield this CDR3. The DNA of the CDR3 is TGCGCCAGCAGCCAAGATCGGGGCTACGAGCAGTACTTC. This encodes CASSQDRGYEQYF. The chain couples TRBV4-3 to TRBJ2-7; D possibly corresponds to TRBD2 (5 bases). Trimming pared 0 bases from V and 3 bases from J, leaving 6 bases between. The CDR3 consists of 13 residues. Looked up from germline, CDR1 is LGHNA and CDR2 is YSLEER.

V gene TRBV28 combines with J gene TRBJ2-1, with D maybe TRBD2 (6 bases). The length of the CDR3 is 14 residues. Trimming cost V 6 bases and J 10 bases, with 19 bases left between them. Germline CDR1 and CDR2: MDHEN and SYDVKM. This CDR3 is CASSIPGLHSEQFF. In DNA, the CDR3 is TGTGCCAGCAGCATCCCGGGACTGCATTCGGAGCAGTTCTTC. Using reference TRBV28 and TRBJ2-1 for the parts outside the CDR3, the full variable domain is DVKVTQSSRYLVKRTGEKVFLECVQDMDHENMFWYRQDPGLGLRLIYFSYDVKMKEKGDIPEGYSVSREKKERFSLILESASTNQTSMYLCASSIPGLHSEQFFGPGTRLTVL.

The rearrangement links TRBV6-5 to TRBJ2-7, with D tentatively TRBD1 or TRBD2 (5 bases each). Per the germline V gene, CDR1 is MNHEY and CDR2 is SVGAGI. This CDR3 has 13 residues. Deletions cut 6 bases from V and 5 bases from J, with 14 bases between. The CDR3 reads CASSGAWGHEQYF. CDR3 nucleotide sequence: TGTGCCAGCAGCGGGGCCTGGGGCCACGAGCAGTACTTC.

This clone was observed a single time. The rearrangement joins TRBV4-2 to TRBJ2-7; D might be TRBD2 (5 bases). V lost 0 bases to trimming and J lost 6 bases, with 9 bases between them. This CDR3 spans 13 amino acids. CDR1 and CDR2 from the germline V gene are LGHNA and YNFKEQ. CDR3: CASSQDEGREQYF. The CDR3 DNA is TGTGCCAGCAGCCAAGATGAGGGTCGCGAGCAGTACTTC.

The chain is built from TRBV5-1 and TRBJ2-3, with 10 bases lining up with TRBD2. Germline V gives CDR1 SGHRS, CDR2 YFSETQ. With 1 base clipped from V and 2 bases from J, the junction kept 4 bases outside the gene matches. The CDR3 runs 16 residues. The chain's CDR3 is CASSLLLAGNTDTQYF. The CDR3 coding sequence is TGCGCCAGCAGCTTGTTACTAGCGGGGAACACAGATACGCAGTATTTT.

A note on this clone: This clone may be a read error of a much larger clone one base away. The chain has TRBV30 and TRBJ1-1, with D unclear. The germline V and J ends were trimmed by 0 bases and 3 bases, with 14 bases remaining between them. The CDR3 is 15 residues long. Germline values: CDR1 GTSNPN, CDR2 SVGIG (reference sequence). CDR3 region: CAWSVLPDQDTEAFF. In DNA form, the CDR3 reads TGTGCCTGGAGTGTACTACCAGACCAGGACACTGAAGCTTTCTTT.

The rearrangement uses TRBV6-6 and TRBJ2-7; D unresolved. The V end was cut by 0 bases, the J end by 0 bases, with 6 bases between. The V gene's germline CDR1 is MNHNY and CDR2 SVGAGI (reference sequence). The CDR3 is made up of 14 amino acids. As DNA, the CDR3 is TGTGCCAGCAGTTACTCGCTAAACTCCTACGAGCAGTACTTC. Translated: CASSYSLNSYEQYF.

This rearrangement joins TRBV27 to TRBJ2-7, with D unclear. V was pared by 11 bases and J by 2 bases, with 7 bases between. CDR1 is MNHEY, CDR2 SMNVEV, per germline (reference sequence). The CDR3 is 10 amino acids. CDR3 bases: TGTGCCGCGAGGACCTACGAGCAGTACTTC. It encodes CAARTYEQYF.

The CDR3 DNA is TGTGCCAGTAAACACGCTGGGGGGGGCACTGAAGCTTTCTTT. Encoded protein: CASKHAGGGTEAFF. The V and J genes are TRBV19 and TRBJ1-1, with a possible D match to TRBD1 (5 bases). The germline V and J ends were trimmed by 7 bases and 4 bases, with 16 bases remaining between them. CDR1 LNHDA and CDR2 SQIVND come from the germline V gene (reference sequence). The CDR3 spans 14 residues.

V is TRBV28 and J is TRBJ1-3, with D uncertain. With 6 bases removed from V and 0 bases from J, the gap between germline ends came to 15 bases. CDR1 and CDR2 from the germline V gene are MDHEN and SYDVKM. The CDR3 runs 16 residues. The CDR3 region has the DNA TGTGCCAGCAGCACCCCCCGGGAGGTCTCTGGAAACACCATATATTTT. Residues: CASSTPREVSGNTIYF.

V gene TRBV11-2 combines with J gene TRBJ2-3; maybe TRBD2 (5 bases). The CDR3 contains 15 residues. The V gene lost 1 base and the J gene lost 4 bases, with 12 bases spanning the gap. The V gene's germline CDR1 is SGHAT and CDR2 FQNNGV. CDR3 sequence: CASSLAPLVSDTQYF. Written as DNA, the CDR3 is TGTGCCAGCAGCTTAGCCCCACTAGTTTCAGATACGCAGTATTTT.